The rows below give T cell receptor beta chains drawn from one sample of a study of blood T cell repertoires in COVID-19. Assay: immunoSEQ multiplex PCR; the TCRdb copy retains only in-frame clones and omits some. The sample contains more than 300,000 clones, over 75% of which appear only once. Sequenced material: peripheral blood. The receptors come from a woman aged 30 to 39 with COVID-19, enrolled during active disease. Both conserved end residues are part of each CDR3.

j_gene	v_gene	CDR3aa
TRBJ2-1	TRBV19	CASRFAGGTYNEQFF
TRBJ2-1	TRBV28	CASSLLPGQGLDEQFF
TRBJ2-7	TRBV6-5	CASSYSPQYEQYF
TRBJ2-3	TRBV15	CATSSDTSGRGDTQYF
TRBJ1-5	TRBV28	CASSYLTALLSFSNQPQHF
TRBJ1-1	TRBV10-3	CAISDNSLNTEAFF
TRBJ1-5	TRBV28	CASSLLAGREGGAQHF
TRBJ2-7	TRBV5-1	CASSFSGTAAYEQYF
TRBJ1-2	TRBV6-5	CASSRGGVGSYGYTF
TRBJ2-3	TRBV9	CASSAGLAGEGDTQYF
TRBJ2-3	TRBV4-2	CASSQEASSGSGDTQYF
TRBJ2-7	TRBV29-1	CSVVAEPYEQYF
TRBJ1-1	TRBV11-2	CASSYGQGYMMGEAFF
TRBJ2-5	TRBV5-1	CASSPLSRQETQYF
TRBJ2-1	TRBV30	CAWSSTSSYNEQFF
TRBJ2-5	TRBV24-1	CATSDLPEETQYF
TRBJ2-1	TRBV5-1	CASSFASGRAYNEQFF
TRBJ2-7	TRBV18	CASSPSSGRAYEQYF
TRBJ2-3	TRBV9	CASSVTGTGSGDTQYF
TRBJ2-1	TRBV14	CASSRPGLADSYNEQFF
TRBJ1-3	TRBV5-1	CASSPLTGEGNTIYF
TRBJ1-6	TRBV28	CASTLRVSRNSPLHF
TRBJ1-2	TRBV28	CASSSLSGDYGYTF
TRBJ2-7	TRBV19	CASSRGYEQYF
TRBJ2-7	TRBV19	CASSPPDRYSYEQYF
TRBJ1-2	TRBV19	CASRRTGDGYGYTF